The present TCR beta chain was sequenced within a study of blood T cell repertoires in COVID-19. Study in general: From T cells, B-cell-depleted T cells, or PBMCs came the material, which was cDNA or gDNA.

V dropped 1 base and J dropped 12; count of bases not matched to a gene: 9. Germline CDR1 and CDR2: SGHTA and FQGNSA. The CDR3 spans 15 residues. Per the original methods: Reference gene primers were amplified, and this amplification served to estimate nucleated cell counts. Sequencing used immunoSEQ multiplex PCR; TCRdb keeps in-frame clones, though not all of them. That table gives V, J and clone size, and the DNA gave D and trimming. The data contain around 81,000 clones, around 80% of them singletons. Sequencing used peripheral blood. The chain has TRBV7-2 and TRBJ1-5, with 10 bases lining up with TRBD1. This TCR derives from a human donor in a cohort sampled during active COVID-19. The CDR3 is CASSLDGTGVRGQHF. The DNA for the CDR3 is TGTGCCAGCAGCTTAGACGGGACAGGGGTGCGGGGCCAGCATTTT.